This is a list of T cell receptor beta chains from one sample in a study of blood T cell repertoires in COVID-19. TCRdb's copy holds only in-frame clones and misses some; the assay was immunoSEQ multiplex PCR. Of around 340,000 clones in the sample, around 83% are singletons; the top ten hold just under 3%. Material: peripheral blood. The receptors shown here come from a man under 40 with active or convalescent COVID-19. The CDR3 runs from the conserved cysteine through the conserved F or W. D genes are given only for firm matches. Rows give clone size only sometimes, using once, few, many, or a class for an expanded clone.

j_gene: TRBJ2-1
abundance: NA
v_gene: TRBV6-5
d_gene: TRBD2
CDR3nt: TGTGCCAGCAGTTTAGGACCGGGACTAGGAAGCATAGGGCAGTTCTTC
CDR3aa: CASSLGPGLGSIGQFF

j_gene: TRBJ2-7
abundance: NA
v_gene: TRBV12-3/TRBV12-4
d_gene: NA
CDR3nt: TGTGCCAGCAGTCTTGGACAGTCGGGTGAGCAGTACTTC
CDR3aa: CASSLGQSGEQYF

j_gene: TRBJ2-7
abundance: NA
v_gene: TRBV6-5
d_gene: TRBD1
CDR3nt: TGTGCCAGCACCCCGGACAGGGCCTCCTACGAGCAGTACTTC
CDR3aa: CASTPDRASYEQYF

j_gene: TRBJ2-3
abundance: NA
v_gene: TRBV27
d_gene: NA
CDR3nt: TGTGCCAGCAGTTCCAACTATCCTTACCTGCAGTATTTT
CDR3aa: CASSSNYPYLQYF

j_gene: TRBJ2-1
abundance: NA
v_gene: TRBV7-9
d_gene: NA
CDR3nt: TGTGCCGGAGCAACTGGTAGTGAGCAGTTCTTC
CDR3aa: CAGATGSEQFF

j_gene: TRBJ2-1
abundance: NA
v_gene: TRBV11-2
d_gene: TRBD2
CDR3nt: TGTGCCAGCAGCTCCAGACTAGCGGGAGGGTACTATGAGCAGTTCTTC
CDR3aa: CASSSRLAGGYYEQFF

j_gene: TRBJ2-1
abundance: NA
v_gene: TRBV9
d_gene: NA
CDR3nt: TGTGCCAGCAGCGTAGGGGGCGGGGTCTCCTACAATGAGCAGTTCTTC
CDR3aa: CASSVGGGVSYNEQFF

j_gene: TRBJ1-1
abundance: NA
v_gene: TRBV10-3
d_gene: NA
CDR3nt: TGTGCCATCAGTGAGTCGGCTAACACTGAAGCTTTCTTT
CDR3aa: CAISESANTEAFF

j_gene: TRBJ2-2
abundance: NA
v_gene: TRBV15
d_gene: TRBD1
CDR3nt: TGTGCCACCAGTCAGGGACAGGGGGCTTTCTACACCGGGGAGCTGTTTTTT
CDR3aa: CATSQGQGAFYTGELFF

j_gene: TRBJ2-7
abundance: NA
v_gene: TRBV5-1
d_gene: TRBD2
CDR3nt: TGCGCCAGCAGCTTGGGGCCGGGACTAGCGGGCCCCTACGAGCAGTACTTC
CDR3aa: CASSLGPGLAGPYEQYF

j_gene: TRBJ1-1
abundance: NA
v_gene: TRBV24-1
d_gene: NA
CDR3nt: TGTGCCACCAGTGCCCGGGATTGGACTGAAGCTTTCTTT
CDR3aa: CATSARDWTEAFF

j_gene: TRBJ1-2
abundance: NA
v_gene: TRBV25-1
d_gene: TRBD1
CDR3nt: TGTGCCAGCAGTGAATTGGGGACAGGGACATATGGCTACACCTTC
CDR3aa: CASSELGTGTYGYTF

j_gene: TRBJ1-2
abundance: NA
v_gene: TRBV19
d_gene: NA
CDR3nt: TGTGCCAGTAGTATTAGCGGCACTTTTAACTATGGCTACACCTTC
CDR3aa: CASSISGTFNYGYTF

j_gene: TRBJ2-3
abundance: few
v_gene: TRBV10-3
d_gene: TRBD2
CDR3nt: TGTGCCATCAACCCAAGCGGGGGCAGCACAGATACGCAGTATTTT
CDR3aa: CAINPSGGSTDTQYF

j_gene: TRBJ2-1
abundance: NA
v_gene: TRBV3-1/TRBV3-2
d_gene: TRBD2
CDR3nt: TGTGCCAGCAGCCAAGCCCTCACTAGCGGGGCCCGTGAGCAGTTCTTC
CDR3aa: CASSQALTSGAREQFF

j_gene: TRBJ2-5
abundance: once
v_gene: TRBV28
d_gene: NA
CDR3nt: TGTGCCAGCAGTACGGAGACCGTTTATATCCAAGAGACCCAGTACTTC
CDR3aa: CASSTETVYIQETQYF

j_gene: TRBJ1-4
abundance: NA
v_gene: TRBV4-3
d_gene: NA
CDR3nt: TGCGCCAGCAGCCAAGGATGGGGCGCCGGACGGACAACTAATGAAAAACTGTTTTTT
CDR3aa: CASSQGWGAGRTTNEKLFF

j_gene: TRBJ2-2
abundance: NA
v_gene: TRBV21-1
d_gene: NA
CDR3nt: TGTGCCAGCAGCGAGTGGAGGCAGGTGAGGACCGGGGAGCTGTTTTTT
CDR3aa: CASSEWRQVRTGELFF

j_gene: TRBJ1-2
abundance: few
v_gene: TRBV7-9
d_gene: NA
CDR3nt: TGTGCCACTTGGAAAGGGGACTATGGCTACACCTTC
CDR3aa: CATWKGDYGYTF

j_gene: TRBJ2-7
abundance: NA
v_gene: TRBV2
d_gene: TRBD1
CDR3nt: TGTGCCAGCAGGAGGACAGGGGGACACGAGCAGTACTTC
CDR3aa: CASRRTGGHEQYF

j_gene: TRBJ1-5
abundance: few
v_gene: TRBV18
d_gene: NA
CDR3nt: TGTGCCAGCTCACCACCGGAGACAGACCCTAGCAATCAGCCCCAGCATTTT
CDR3aa: CASSPPETDPSNQPQHF

j_gene: TRBJ2-3
abundance: NA
v_gene: TRBV13
d_gene: TRBD2
CDR3nt: TGTGCCAGCAGCTTGAGACTAGCGGGAGGCCCGCAGTATTTT
CDR3aa: CASSLRLAGGPQYF

j_gene: TRBJ2-6
abundance: once
v_gene: TRBV28
d_gene: NA
CDR3nt: TGTGCCAGCAGTCCCCCCTCCTGGGCCAACGTCCTGACTTTC
CDR3aa: CASSPPSWANVLTF

j_gene: TRBJ1-4
abundance: NA
v_gene: TRBV19
d_gene: NA
CDR3nt: TGTGCCAGTAGCCCAGGGAGGGAAAAACTGTTTTTT
CDR3aa: CASSPGREKLFF

j_gene: TRBJ1-1
abundance: NA
v_gene: TRBV7-2
d_gene: NA
CDR3nt: TGTGCCAGCAGCTTAGATGGGGGGGCTGACACTGAAGCTTTCTTT
CDR3aa: CASSLDGGADTEAFF

j_gene: TRBJ1-6
abundance: once
v_gene: TRBV10-3
d_gene: NA
CDR3nt: TGTGCCATCAGTGAGACCCCCCGGGACACCTTCTATAATTCACCCCTCCACTTT
CDR3aa: CAISETPRDTFYNSPLHF

j_gene: TRBJ2-1
abundance: NA
v_gene: TRBV4-1
d_gene: NA
CDR3nt: TGCGCCAGCAGCCAAGTGGGAGGTAATGAGCAGTTCTTC
CDR3aa: CASSQVGGNEQFF

j_gene: TRBJ1-5
abundance: NA
v_gene: TRBV15
d_gene: NA
CDR3nt: TGTGCCACCAGCAGAGGGTTGGGGGGTCGGGGCAATCAGCCCCAGCATTTT
CDR3aa: CATSRGLGGRGNQPQHF

j_gene: TRBJ2-2
abundance: NA
v_gene: TRBV9
d_gene: NA
CDR3nt: TGTGCCAGCAGCCTTTCCGGGGGTGACACCGGGGAGCTGTTTTTT
CDR3aa: CASSLSGGDTGELFF

j_gene: TRBJ1-2
abundance: NA
v_gene: TRBV7-3
d_gene: TRBD1
CDR3nt: TGTGCCAGCAGCGCAACCGGGACAGAATATGGCTACACCTTC
CDR3aa: CASSATGTEYGYTF

j_gene: TRBJ2-1
abundance: few
v_gene: TRBV6-2/TRBV6-3
d_gene: TRBD2
CDR3nt: TGTGCCAGCAGTCAAGGGGACTACAACTACAAAGACAATGAGCAGTTCTTC
CDR3aa: CASSQGDYNYKDNEQFF

j_gene: TRBJ1-5
abundance: NA
v_gene: TRBV5-8
d_gene: TRBD1
CDR3nt: TGTGCCAGCAGCCCCCGGACAGGGGGTAAGAATCAGCCCCAGCATTTT
CDR3aa: CASSPRTGGKNQPQHF

j_gene: TRBJ1-2
abundance: NA
v_gene: TRBV7-9
d_gene: TRBD1
CDR3nt: TGTGCCAGCAGCCCTTCCGGCGGACAGGGCTATGGCTACACCTTC
CDR3aa: CASSPSGGQGYGYTF

j_gene: TRBJ1-1
abundance: NA
v_gene: TRBV7-8
d_gene: NA
CDR3nt: TGTGCCAGCAGCTCCAGACAGGCGATCTCCGGCACTGAAGCTTTCTTT
CDR3aa: CASSSRQAISGTEAFF

j_gene: TRBJ2-2
abundance: few
v_gene: TRBV5-4
d_gene: NA
CDR3nt: TGTGCCAGCAGCTTAGGGGGAACCGGGGAGCTGTTTTTT
CDR3aa: CASSLGGTGELFF

j_gene: TRBJ1-5
abundance: NA
v_gene: TRBV4-1
d_gene: TRBD1
CDR3nt: TGCGCCAGCAGCCAAGAGGGTCGAGGACAGGGGGCTTTGACGCGCAATCAGCCCCAGCATTTT
CDR3aa: CASSQEGRGQGALTRNQPQHF

j_gene: TRBJ2-3
abundance: NA
v_gene: TRBV5-6
d_gene: NA
CDR3nt: TGTGCCAGCACCCGGGGTGGGTTTAGCACAGATACGCAGTATTTT
CDR3aa: CASTRGGFSTDTQYF

j_gene: TRBJ2-1
abundance: NA
v_gene: TRBV5-1
d_gene: TRBD2
CDR3nt: TGCGCCAGCAGCTCGGGAGGTCGGGGTGAGCAGTTCTTC
CDR3aa: CASSSGGRGEQFF

j_gene: TRBJ2-3
abundance: NA
v_gene: TRBV9
d_gene: TRBD1
CDR3nt: TGTGCCAGCAACACAGGGGGCGAAGCAGATACGCAGTATTTT
CDR3aa: CASNTGGEADTQYF

j_gene: TRBJ1-1
abundance: NA
v_gene: TRBV18
d_gene: NA
CDR3nt: TGTGCCAGCTCACCAGTGTCGGTTGGTAAGGGGGGGGACACTGAAGCTTTCTTT
CDR3aa: CASSPVSVGKGGDTEAFF

j_gene: TRBJ2-1
abundance: NA
v_gene: TRBV19
d_gene: NA
CDR3nt: TGTGCCAGTAGTACCTTCAGCGGAAGGAGCTCCTACAATGAGCAGTTCTTC
CDR3aa: CASSTFSGRSSYNEQFF

j_gene: TRBJ2-1
abundance: NA
v_gene: TRBV6-6
d_gene: NA
CDR3nt: TGTGCCAGCCTTGGAGCGAGAAGGGGCAATGAGCAGTTCTTC
CDR3aa: CASLGARRGNEQFF

j_gene: TRBJ2-2
abundance: NA
v_gene: TRBV24-1
d_gene: TRBD1
CDR3nt: TGTGCCACCAGTGTAAACAGGGGCACCGGGGAGCTGTTTTTT
CDR3aa: CATSVNRGTGELFF

j_gene: TRBJ1-1
abundance: NA
v_gene: TRBV11-2
d_gene: NA
CDR3nt: TGTGCCAGCAGCTTCGGGGGGACTGAAGCTTTCTTT
CDR3aa: CASSFGGTEAFF

j_gene: TRBJ2-7
abundance: NA
v_gene: TRBV30
d_gene: NA
CDR3nt: TGTGCCTGGAGTGTCAAAGGGGTCTACGAGCAGTACTTC
CDR3aa: CAWSVKGVYEQYF

j_gene: TRBJ1-2
abundance: NA
v_gene: TRBV5-4
d_gene: TRBD1
CDR3nt: TGTGCCAGCAGCTTGGCCGAAACCAGGGGGGACTATGGCTACACCTTC
CDR3aa: CASSLAETRGDYGYTF

j_gene: TRBJ2-2
abundance: NA
v_gene: TRBV29-1
d_gene: TRBD1
CDR3nt: TGCAGCGCCACGACAGGGGCGAACACCGGGGAGCTGTTTTTT
CDR3aa: CSATTGANTGELFF

j_gene: TRBJ2-5
abundance: NA
v_gene: TRBV7-7
d_gene: NA
CDR3nt: TGTGCCAGCAGCCGATCGGGACTGCAAGAGACCCAGTACTTC
CDR3aa: CASSRSGLQETQYF